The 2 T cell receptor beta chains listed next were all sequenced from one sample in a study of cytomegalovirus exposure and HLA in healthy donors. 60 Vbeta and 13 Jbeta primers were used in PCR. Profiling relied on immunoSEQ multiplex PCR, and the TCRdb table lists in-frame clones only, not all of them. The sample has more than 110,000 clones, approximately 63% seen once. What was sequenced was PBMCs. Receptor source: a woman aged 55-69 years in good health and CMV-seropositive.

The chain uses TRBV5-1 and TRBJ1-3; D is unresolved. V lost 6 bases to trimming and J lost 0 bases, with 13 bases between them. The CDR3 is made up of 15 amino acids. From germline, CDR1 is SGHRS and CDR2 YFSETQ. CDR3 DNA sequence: TGCGCCAGCACCCATGACGGGAGCTCTGGAAACACCATATATTTT. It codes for CASTHDGSSGNTIYF.

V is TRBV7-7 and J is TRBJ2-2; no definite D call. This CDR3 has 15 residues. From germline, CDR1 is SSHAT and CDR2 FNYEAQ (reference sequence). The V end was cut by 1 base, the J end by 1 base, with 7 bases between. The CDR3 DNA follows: TGTGCCAGCAGCTTAGTTTCGGGGAACACCGGGGAGCTGTTTTTT. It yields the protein CASSLVSGNTGELFF.